The 32 T cell receptor beta chains listed next were all sequenced from one sample in a study of T-cell reconstitution after alpha-beta-depleted transplantation in children. TCRbeta library construction was performed incorporating unique molecular identifiers. In TCRdb, the PCR reads were re-called with MiXCR into one record per CDR3 protein. In the table there are about 420,000 distinct CDR3 sequences, roughly 16% of which are singletons. Sequenced here: PBMCs, mostly from graft donor cells, sampled 360 days after TCRalphabeta/CD19-depleted stem cell transplant. The receptor set was obtained from a boy less than two years old who had a stem cell transplant for Wiskott-Aldrich syndrome, so the T cells may come from the graft donor.

This clonotype was counted many times. The chain has TRBV24-1 and TRBJ2-3; D is perhaps TRBD2 (6 bases). CDR1 is KGHDR, CDR2 SFDVKD, per germline. The CDR3 extends over 15 amino acids. The germline V and J ends were trimmed by 3 bases and 1 base, with 10 bases remaining between them. The CDR3 is CATSDLGGGTDTQYF. CDR3 nucleotides: TGTGCCACCAGTGATCTAGGCGGGGGCACAGATACGCAGTATTTT.

This clonotype was found a few times. The chain recombines TRBV5-1 with TRBJ2-5, with 7 bases matching TRBD2. V was clipped by 4 bases and J by 5 bases; unmatched bases: 11. The CDR3 has 15 residues. Germline V CDR1 and CDR2: SGHRS, YFSETQ. CDR3 loop: CASSPKAGRGETQYF. CDR3 bases: TGCGCCAGCAGCCCTAAAGCGGGGAGAGGCGAGACCCAGTACTTC.

This clonotype was seen more than once but under ten times. Written as DNA, the CDR3 is TGTGCCAGCAGCTTGAGGAACGGGAGAGGAGAGACCCAGTACTTC. Its translation is CASSLRNGRGETQYF. V gene TRBV7-2 combines with J gene TRBJ2-5, with D possibly being TRBD2 (6 bases). V lost 3 bases, J lost 4 bases, and 15 bases lay in between. The CDR3 loop spans 15 amino acids. CDR1 and CDR2 from the germline V gene are SGHTA and FQGNSA. The full variable domain, completed using reference TRBV7-2 and TRBJ2-5, is GAGVSQSPSNKVTEKGKDVELRCDPISGHTALYWYRQSLGQGLEFLIYFQGNSAPDKSGLPSDRFSAERTGGSVSTLTIQRTQQEDSAVYLCASSLRNGRGETQYFGPGTRLLVL.

A few counts support this clonotype. J is TRBJ2-7 and V is TRBV12-3 or TRBV12-4, with 7 bases fitting TRBD1. This CDR3 contains 13 residues. J lost 7 bases, V lost 4 bases, and 7 bases had no gene match. CDR3: CASSWSGQSEQYF. The CDR3 DNA follows: TGTGCCAGCAGTTGGTCGGGACAGTCAGAGCAGTACTTC.

This clonotype has more than one count but fewer than ten. This chain uses TRBV7-9 with TRBJ2-7; D is uncertain. The V and J ends lost 2 bases and 2 bases respectively, with 4 bases between them. CDR1 and CDR2 (germline): SEHNR, FQNEAQ (reference sequence). The CDR3 is 12 amino acids. CDR3 nucleotide sequence: TGTGCCAGCAGCTTATACGCCTACGAGCAGTACTTC. It translates to CASSLYAYEQYF. Using reference TRBV7-9 and TRBJ2-7 for the parts outside the CDR3, the full variable domain is DTGVSQNPRHKITKRGQNVTFRCDPISEHNRLYWYRQTLGQGPEFLTYFQNEAQLEKSRLLSDRFSAERPKGSFSTLEIQRTEQGDSAMYLCASSLYAYEQYFGPGTRLTVT.

This clonotype was detected only a few times. V and J are TRBV4-1 and TRBJ2-7; 9 bases align to TRBD1. CDR3 length: 15 amino acids. CDR1 is MGHRA and CDR2 is YSYEKL in the germline V gene. The V and J ends lost 4 bases and 3 bases, in that order; junction bases with no gene match: 7. The CDR3 bases are TGCGCCAGCAGCCCTGCGGACAGGGGCGTCTACGAGCAGTACTTC. Its translation is CASSPADRGVYEQYF.

This clonotype has just a few counts. CDR3 in amino acids: CASSHVHGLAGAYEQYF. CDR3 coding DNA: TGCGCCAGCAGCCATGTACACGGACTAGCGGGGGCCTACGAGCAGTACTTC. The chain recombines TRBV4-1 with TRBJ2-7; 13 nucleotides match TRBD2. The V gene end was trimmed by 3 bases and the J gene end by 2 bases; junction bases not matched to a gene: 7. The CDR3 contains 17 residues. CDR1 and CDR2 from the germline V gene are MGHRA and YSYEKL.

This clonotype was seen a handful of times. This sequence joins TRBV18 and TRBJ1-1; 7 nucleotides align to TRBD1. The CDR3 is made up of 14 amino acids. Germline values: CDR1 KGHSH, CDR2 LQKENI. Trimming at V came to 5 bases and at J to 7 bases, leaving 10 bases not matched to a gene. This chain's CDR3 is CASSFSRGTVEAFF. The DNA for the CDR3 is TGTGCCAGCTCATTCAGTAGAGGGACAGTTGAAGCTTTCTTT.

This clonotype turned up a few times. The chain uses TRBV12-3 or TRBV12-4 and TRBJ2-5; D remains unclear. V was trimmed by 3 bases and J by 2 bases, leaving 16 bases between them. This CDR3 has 16 residues. In nucleotides, the CDR3 is TGTGCCAGCAGTTTCTTACCGGGTCCAGGACAAGAGACCCAGTACTTC. It yields the protein CASSFLPGPGQETQYF.

The chain carries TRBV6-2 or TRBV6-3 and TRBJ2-7; D not certain. In germline, CDR1 is MNHEY, CDR2 SVGEGT. The CDR3 extends over 14 amino acids. V dropped 6 bases and J dropped 1 base, with 13 bases sitting between them. CDR3 loop: CASSPLRISYEQYF. The CDR3 nucleotides are TGTGCCAGCAGCCCTTTGAGGATTTCCTACGAGCAGTACTTC.

Many counts were recorded for this clonotype. The V call is TRBV11-2, the J call TRBJ2-1; 10 nucleotides line up with TRBD2. The germline V gene encodes CDR1 SGHAT and CDR2 FQNNGV. The CDR3 loop spans 16 amino acids. V lost 2 bases to trimming and J lost 4 bases; unmatched junction nucleotides: 5. The CDR3 here is CASSLRASGGYNEQFF. In nucleotides, the CDR3 is TGTGCCAGCAGCTTAAGGGCTAGCGGGGGTTACAATGAGCAGTTCTTC.

This clonotype was counted only a few times. The rearrangement uses TRBV12-3 or TRBV12-4 and TRBJ2-2, with no clear D. V lost 4 bases and J 4 bases, leaving 13 bases between the germline ends. This CDR3 spans 15 amino acids. CDR3 region: CASSSKRTPTGELFF. Written as DNA, the CDR3 is TGTGCCAGCAGTTCAAAACGGACCCCCACCGGGGAGCTGTTTTTT.

This rearrangement joins TRBV4-1 to TRBJ2-1; 9 bases agree with TRBD2. The CDR3 extends over 20 amino acids. CDR1 MGHRA and CDR2 YSYEKL come from the germline V gene. V trimming: 1 base; J trimming: 5 bases; junction bases outside the gene matches: 18. The CDR3 DNA reads as TGCGCCAGCAGCCAAGGTGGTCTCTTAGGGGCGGGGGGGCTGAACAATGAGCAGTTCTTC. Its translation: CASSQGGLLGAGGLNNEQFF.

The chain joins TRBV24-1 to TRBJ2-7; tentative D call: TRBD1 (6 bases). Trimming left V 7 bases short and J 8 bases short, with 11 bases between. This CDR3 has 11 residues. In germline, CDR1 is KGHDR, CDR2 SFDVKD. The CDR3 sequence is CATSRGEKQYF. In DNA, the CDR3 is TGTGCCACCAGCAGGGGAGAAAAGCAGTACTTC.

This clonotype was observed a few times. The chain is built from TRBV27 and TRBJ2-2; TRBD1 or TRBD2 may be the D gene (6 bases each). V was clipped by 3 bases and J by 4 bases, with 15 bases between them. The germline V gene has CDR1 MNHEY and CDR2 SMNVEV (reference sequence). The CDR3 covers 16 residues. The CDR3 here is CASSFVGGKGTGELFF. The DNA of the CDR3 is TGTGCCAGCAGTTTTGTAGGGGGGAAGGGCACCGGGGAGCTGTTTTTT.

This clonotype was seen a few times. The CDR3 region is CASSAGTGFIEQYF. The CDR3 DNA reads as TGTGCCAGCAGCGCCGGGACAGGTTTTATAGAGCAGTACTTC. The chain is built from TRBV9 and TRBJ2-7, with 8 bases matching TRBD1. Germline assignment: CDR1 SGDLS and CDR2 YYNGEE. J was trimmed by 7 bases and V by 3 bases; bases with no gene match: 9. The CDR3 totals 14 residues.

This clonotype was detected many times. This chain connects TRBV4-2 to TRBJ2-3; 7 bases match TRBD1. V shed 5 bases, J shed 0 bases, and the junction held 5 bases outside the gene matches. Germline CDR1 reads LGHNA; CDR2 reads YNFKEQ. This CDR3 is 15 amino acids long. The CDR3: CASSEGQPSTDTQYF. As DNA, the CDR3 is TGTGCCAGCAGCGAGGGACAGCCTAGCACAGATACGCAGTATTTT.

V is TRBV9 and J is TRBJ2-1, with D hard to call. There are 14 residues in the CDR3. Germline values: CDR1 SGDLS, CDR2 YYNGEE. Deletions cut 0 bases from V and 8 bases from J, with 12 bases between. As DNA, the CDR3 is TGTGCCAGCAGCGTAGAAGGTCGTGGGGATGAGCAGTTCTTC. This translates into CASSVEGRGDEQFF.

The chain couples TRBV20-1 to TRBJ1-4; D call uncertain. The germline V gene has CDR1 DFQATT and CDR2 SNEGSKA (reference sequence). This CDR3 has 15 amino acids. The CDR3 bases are TGCAGCCTCCACGGTCGGAGAGCAACTAATGAAAAACTGTTTTTT. Residues: CSLHGRRATNEKLFF.

The chain carries TRBV28 and TRBJ2-7, with a tentative D call TRBD1 (6 bases). Looked up from germline, CDR1 is MDHEN and CDR2 is SYDVKM. V dropped 8 bases and J dropped 9 bases, with 14 bases sitting between them. The CDR3 is 11 amino acids. The CDR3 coding sequence is TGTGCCAGCTCCACAGGGAATAGGCAGTACTTC. The encoded protein is CASSTGNRQYF.

The chain joins TRBV7-7 to TRBJ2-1; TRBD2 aligns across 13 bases. Germline CDR1 reads SSHAT; CDR2 reads FNYEAQ (reference sequence). The CDR3 totals 18 residues. Trimming at V came to 1 base and at J to 9 bases, leaving 12 bases not matched to a gene. CDR3 in amino acids: CASSLVPYTSGGAAEQFF. CDR3 coding DNA: TGTGCCAGCAGCTTAGTCCCCTACACTAGCGGGGGGGCAGCTGAGCAGTTCTTC. The full variable domain, rest sourced from reference TRBV7-7 and TRBJ2-1, is GAGVSQSPRYKVTKRGQDVTLRCDPISSHATLYWYQQALGQGPEFLTYFNYEAQPDKSGLPSDRFSAERPEGSISTLTIQRTEQRDSAMYRCASSLVPYTSGGAAEQFFGPGTRLTVL.

There are a few counts of this clonotype. The rearrangement links TRBV7-6 to TRBJ2-1; tentatively, D is TRBD2 (6 bases). CDR1 is SGHVS, CDR2 FNYEAQ, per germline. The CDR3 totals 15 residues. V lost 5 bases, J lost 0 bases, and 11 bases lay in between. The CDR3 DNA is TGTGCCAGCAGCGCCGCTAGCGCCTCCTACAATGAGCAGTTCTTC. Protein sequence: CASSAASASYNEQFF. Based on the CDR3 plus reference TRBV7-6 and TRBJ2-1, the full variable domain is GAGVSQSPRYKVTKRGQDVALRCDPISGHVSLYWYRQALGQGPEFLTYFNYEAQQDKSGLPNDRFSAERPEGSISTLTIQRTEQRDSAMYRCASSAASASYNEQFFGPGTRLTVL.

V and J are TRBV2 and TRBJ2-3; the D gene is possibly TRBD1 (5 bases). Germline loops: CDR1 SNHLY, CDR2 FYNNEI. V gave up 1 base and J gave up 2 bases, with 10 bases separating them. This CDR3 spans 15 amino acids. The CDR3 nucleotides read TGTGCCAGCAGTGAAGTTAGGGGCTCCACAGATACGCAGTATTTT. This encodes CASSEVRGSTDTQYF.

The chain combines TRBV12-3 or TRBV12-4 with TRBJ2-7; 9 bases are shared with TRBD2. Trimming at V came to 4 bases and at J to 7 bases, leaving 8 bases not matched to a gene. CDR3 length: 14 amino acids. CDR3 region: CASSSGLARREQYF. The DNA of the CDR3 is TGTGCCAGCAGTTCCGGACTAGCGAGGCGGGAGCAGTACTTC.

This clonotype was found a few times. The chain couples TRBV12-3 or TRBV12-4 to TRBJ1-6, with TRBD1 matching over 9 bases. Germline trimming cut 6 bases from V and 9 bases from J; bases unmatched to any gene: 6. This CDR3 is built from 14 residues. The DNA of the CDR3 is TGTGCCAGCAGGATACAGGGGGCAGGTTCACCCCTCCACTTT. It codes for CASRIQGAGSPLHF.

The chain couples TRBV12-3 or TRBV12-4 to TRBJ2-1, with 10 bases lining up with TRBD1. Germline trimming cut 3 bases from V and 1 base from J; bases unmatched to any gene: 12. CDR3 length: 19 amino acids. The DNA of the CDR3 is TGTGCCAGCAGTTTTCAGACAGGGGGCGCGGTGCTTTCCTACAATGAGCAGTTCTTC. Amino acids: CASSFQTGGAVLSYNEQFF.

This chain connects TRBV7-6 to TRBJ1-1; D perhaps matches TRBD1 (5 bases). Germline CDR1 reads SGHVS; CDR2 reads FNYEAQ. CDR3 length equals 16 residues. Trimming shortened V by 1 base and J by 4 bases, and 16 bases separated the two germline ends. The CDR3 loop reads CASSLEPPSGGTEAFF. CDR3 in DNA: TGTGCCAGCAGCTTAGAGCCCCCTTCGGGGGGCACTGAAGCTTTCTTT.

The genes are TRBV2 and TRBJ1-1; D gene unclear. Germline V CDR1 and CDR2: SNHLY, FYNNEI. The CDR3 is 15 amino acids. V lost 7 bases and J 0 bases, leaving 15 bases between the germline ends. The CDR3 is CASTAGILMNTEAFF. CDR3 coding DNA: TGTGCCAGCACCGCCGGGATACTCATGAACACTGAAGCTTTCTTT.

The chain employs TRBV6-1 and TRBJ2-6; a possible D gene is TRBD1 (5 bases). The CDR3 is 12 amino acids. Germline assignment: CDR1 MNHNS and CDR2 SASEGT. Trimming shortened V by 6 bases and J by 9 bases, and 9 bases separated the two germline ends. The CDR3 loop is CASRETVNVLTF. CDR3 sequence (DNA): TGTGCCAGCAGGGAGACAGTCAACGTCCTGACTTTC.

This clonotype was found a few times. The rearrangement links TRBV4-2 to TRBJ2-5; 11 bases fit TRBD2. J gave up 7 bases and V 0 bases, and 16 bases lay outside the gene matches. The CDR3 is 19 amino acids. Germline V gene lookup returns CDR1 LGHNA and CDR2 YNFKEQ. In DNA form, the CDR3 reads TGTGCCAGCAGCCAAGATGGTCGGCTAGCGGGGGGACCCGGTGGGACCCAGTACTTC. Translation: CASSQDGRLAGGPGGTQYF.

This clonotype was observed many times. This CDR3 reads CASSPYRNTEAFF. Written as DNA, the CDR3 is TGTGCCAGCTCACCGTACAGGAACACTGAAGCTTTCTTT. This chain uses TRBV18 with TRBJ1-1; D unclear. CDR3 size: 13 residues. CDR1 and CDR2 (germline): KGHSH, LQKENI. V was clipped by 3 bases and J by 1 base, with 6 bases between them.

The gene calls are TRBV14 and TRBJ2-5, with D possibly matching TRBD2 (5 bases). In germline, CDR1 is SGHDN, CDR2 FVKESK. Between the trimmed V and J ends, which lost 0 bases and 5 bases, there was a span of 13 bases. The CDR3 covers 15 residues. CDR3 residues: CASSQETDRGETQYF. CDR3 in DNA: TGTGCCAGCAGCCAAGAAACCGACCGCGGGGAGACCCAGTACTTC.